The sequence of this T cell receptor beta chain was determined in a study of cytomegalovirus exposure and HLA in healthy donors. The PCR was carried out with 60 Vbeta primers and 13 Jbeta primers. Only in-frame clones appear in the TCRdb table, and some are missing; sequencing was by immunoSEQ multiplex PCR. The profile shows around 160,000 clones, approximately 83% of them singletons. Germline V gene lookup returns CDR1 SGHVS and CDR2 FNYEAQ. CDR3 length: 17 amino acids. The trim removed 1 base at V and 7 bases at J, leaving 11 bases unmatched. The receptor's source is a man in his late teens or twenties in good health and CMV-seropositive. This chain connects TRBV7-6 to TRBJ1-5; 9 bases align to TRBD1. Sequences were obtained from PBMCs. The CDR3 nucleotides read TGTGCCAGCAGCTTAGAAAGAACAGGGGGCTACATCCAGCCCCAGCATTTT. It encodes CASSLERTGGYIQPQHF.